This TCR beta chain was recovered during a study of identical twins. Study-wide results and limits: In monozygotic twins, models underestimated the sharing of out-of-frame TCR alpha. Out-of-frame alpha sequences that twins shared showed excess low generation probability.

MiXCR, run by TCRdb on the 5' RACE reads, gives a single entry per CDR3 protein. The sample includes 500,000 or so distinct CDR3 sequences, about 13% of them seen just once. This clonotype was detected only a few times. Its antigen is not known. CDR3 size: 16 residues. The V gene's germline CDR1 is MNHEY and CDR2 SVGEGT. V gave up 6 bases and J gave up 3 bases, with 21 bases separating them. The same data also went into a second study, on yellow fever vaccine responses in identical twins. That publication notes: The T cell response to vaccination in identical twins was reportedly partly convergent and partly personalized.

The J gene is TRBJ2-7, the V gene TRBV6-2 or TRBV6-3; D might be TRBD2 (6 bases). The TCR sequence derives from a young woman in good health. Sequencing used CD4+ T cells sorted from blood. The CDR3 protein is CASSRRLEGRLYEQYF. CDR3 DNA: TGTGCCAGCAGCCGACGGTTGGAGGGTCGGCTCTACGAGCAGTACTTC.